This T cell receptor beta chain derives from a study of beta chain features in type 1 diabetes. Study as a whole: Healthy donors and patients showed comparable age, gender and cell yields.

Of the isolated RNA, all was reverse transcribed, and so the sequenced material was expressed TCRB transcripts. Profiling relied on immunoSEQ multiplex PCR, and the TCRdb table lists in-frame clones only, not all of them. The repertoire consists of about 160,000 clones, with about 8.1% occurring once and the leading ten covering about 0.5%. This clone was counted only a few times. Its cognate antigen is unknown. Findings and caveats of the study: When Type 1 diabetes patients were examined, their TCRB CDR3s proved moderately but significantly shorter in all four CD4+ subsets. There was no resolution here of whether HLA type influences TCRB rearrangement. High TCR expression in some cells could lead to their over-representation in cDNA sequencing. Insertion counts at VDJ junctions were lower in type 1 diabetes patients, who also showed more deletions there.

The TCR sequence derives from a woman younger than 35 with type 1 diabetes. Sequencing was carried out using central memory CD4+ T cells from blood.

Here the CDR3 DNA reads TGTGCCAGCAGTGCAATAGGGACAGGGGGGAGGACTGAAGCTTTCTTT. It is translated as CASSAIGTGGRTEAFF. V gene TRBV25-1 combines with J gene TRBJ1-1; the match to TRBD1 covers 11 bases. The CDR3 sequence is 16 residues long. Trimming removed 4 bases from V and 5 bases from J; junction bases left unmatched: 9. Per germline, CDR1 MGHDK and CDR2 SYGVNS.